These 7 T cell receptor beta chains originate from one sample sequenced in a study of blood T cells in healthy people across ages. Primers used in a second PCR of roughly 6 to 11 cycles were a sample-barcoded 5' primer and a J-beta primer mix. Each CDR3 protein gets one entry after TCRdb re-called the 5' RACE reads with MiXCR. The sample shows about 570,000 distinct CDR3 sequences, about 25% of them seen only once. Sequenced material: blood. The source is a woman between 65 and 79 years old in good health.

V is TRBV7-2 and J is TRBJ2-3; TRBD1 matches 7 bases. This CDR3 spans 15 amino acids. With 4 bases clipped from V and 4 bases from J, the junction kept 8 bases outside the gene matches. In germline, CDR1 is SGHTA, CDR2 FQGNSA. The CDR3, as DNA: TGTGCCAGCAGCTCTACAGGGGCCAGCCCAGATACGCAGTATTTT. Translated: CASSSTGASPDTQYF.

This clonotype was counted a single time. This chain links TRBV6-5 with TRBJ2-3; no clear D gene. The CDR3 contains 13 residues. Germline loops: CDR1 MNHEY, CDR2 SVGAGI. Trimming left V 8 bases short and J 2 bases short, with 11 bases between. This CDR3 is CASLDYTTDTQYF. DNA of the CDR3: TGTGCCAGCCTAGATTACACCACAGATACGCAGTATTTT.

The V and J genes are TRBV25-1 and TRBJ2-3; 8 bases align to TRBD1. Germline V gene lookup returns CDR1 MGHDK and CDR2 SYGVNS. The CDR3 contains 13 residues. With 10 bases clipped from V and 6 bases from J, the junction kept 9 bases outside the gene matches. The CDR3 region has the DNA TGTGCCACCGAGGACAGGGCATGGGATACGCAGTATTTT. It encodes CATEDRAWDTQYF.

The chain combines TRBV7-9 with TRBJ2-2, with 7 positions matching TRBD1. The CDR3 is made up of 15 amino acids. CDR1 and CDR2 from the germline V gene are SEHNR and FQNEAQ (reference sequence). The J segment lost 1 base and the V segment lost 6 bases, leaving 5 bases of the junction unmatched. CDR3 nucleotides: TGTGCCAGCAGTAAGGGGGACAGGAACACCGGGGAGCTGTTTTTT. This sequence encodes CASSKGDRNTGELFF.

This clonotype has at least ten counts. The rearrangement uses TRBV5-1 and TRBJ1-1; 7 nucleotides align to TRBD1. V shed 4 bases, J shed 5 bases, and the junction held 8 bases outside the gene matches. Germline V lookup: CDR1 SGHRS, CDR2 YFSETQ. The CDR3 is 14 residues long. CDR3 loop: CASSLGPRGTEAFF. As DNA, the CDR3 is TGCGCCAGCAGCCTGGGACCCAGGGGGACTGAAGCTTTCTTT.

This clonotype was seen a handful of times. The V call is TRBV2, the J call TRBJ2-1; the D is unclear. The CDR3 runs to 15 residues. V lost 2 bases to trimming and J lost 8 bases, with 16 bases between them. CDR1 SNHLY and CDR2 FYNNEI come from the germline V gene. As DNA, the CDR3 is TGTGCCAGCAGTGAACTTGTGGGATCTCGCGATGAGCAGTTCTTC. It translates to CASSELVGSRDEQFF.

The chain uses TRBV6-6 and TRBJ2-1; the match to TRBD2 covers 8 bases. With V trimmed by 2 bases and J by 6 bases, 6 bases remained unmatched. This CDR3 contains 15 residues. The germline CDR1 and CDR2 sequences are MNHNY and SVGAGI (reference sequence). The CDR3, as DNA: TGTGCCAGCAGTTACCGCCAGCGGGGGTCCAATGAGCAGTTCTTC. Translating it yields CASSYRQRGSNEQFF.